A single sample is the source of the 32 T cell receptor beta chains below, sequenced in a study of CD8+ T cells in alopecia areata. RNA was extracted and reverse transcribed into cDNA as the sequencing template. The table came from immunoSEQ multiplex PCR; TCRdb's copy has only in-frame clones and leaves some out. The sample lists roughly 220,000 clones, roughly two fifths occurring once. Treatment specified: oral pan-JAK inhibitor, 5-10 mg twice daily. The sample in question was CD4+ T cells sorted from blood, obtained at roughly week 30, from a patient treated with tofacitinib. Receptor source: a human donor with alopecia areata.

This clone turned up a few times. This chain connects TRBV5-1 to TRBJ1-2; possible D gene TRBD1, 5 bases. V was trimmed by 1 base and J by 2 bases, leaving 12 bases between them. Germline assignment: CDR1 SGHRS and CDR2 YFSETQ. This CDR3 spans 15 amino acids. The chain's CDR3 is CASSLQGPPNYGYTF. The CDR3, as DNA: TGCGCCAGCAGCTTGCAGGGACCCCCCAACTATGGCTACACCTTC.

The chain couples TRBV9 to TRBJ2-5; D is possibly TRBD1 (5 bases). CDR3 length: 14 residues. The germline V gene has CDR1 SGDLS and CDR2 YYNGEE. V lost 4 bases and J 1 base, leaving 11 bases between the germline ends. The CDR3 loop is CASSLGQAQETQYF. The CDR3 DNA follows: TGTGCCAGCAGCTTGGGGCAGGCCCAAGAGACCCAGTACTTC.

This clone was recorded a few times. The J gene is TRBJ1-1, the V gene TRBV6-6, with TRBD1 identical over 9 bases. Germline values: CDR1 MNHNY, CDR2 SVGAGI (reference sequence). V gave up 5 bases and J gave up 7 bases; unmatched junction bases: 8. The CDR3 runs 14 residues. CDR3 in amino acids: CASSQNRGLDEAFF. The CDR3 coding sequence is TGTGCCAGCAGTCAAAACAGGGGGCTGGATGAAGCTTTCTTT.

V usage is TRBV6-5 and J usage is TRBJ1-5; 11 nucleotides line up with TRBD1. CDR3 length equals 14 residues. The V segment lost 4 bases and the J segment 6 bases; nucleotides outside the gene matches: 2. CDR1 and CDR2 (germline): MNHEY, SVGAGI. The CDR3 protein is CASSSGTGGQPQHF. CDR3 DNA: TGTGCCAGCAGTTCCGGGACAGGGGGTCAGCCCCAGCATTTT.

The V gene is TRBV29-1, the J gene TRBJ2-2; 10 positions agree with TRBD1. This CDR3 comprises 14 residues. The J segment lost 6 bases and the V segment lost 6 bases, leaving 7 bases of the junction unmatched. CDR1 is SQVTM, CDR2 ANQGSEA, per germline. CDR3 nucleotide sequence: TGCAGCGTAGGCCCGGGACAGGGGTCCGGGGAGCTGTTTTTT. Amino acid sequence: CSVGPGQGSGELFF.

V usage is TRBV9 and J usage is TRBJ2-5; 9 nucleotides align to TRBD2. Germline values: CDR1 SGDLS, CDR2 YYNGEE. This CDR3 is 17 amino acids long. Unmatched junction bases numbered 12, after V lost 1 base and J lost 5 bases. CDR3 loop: CASSVLASGTTGETQYF. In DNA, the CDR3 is TGTGCCAGCAGCGTACTGGCTAGCGGGACAACCGGGGAGACCCAGTACTTC.

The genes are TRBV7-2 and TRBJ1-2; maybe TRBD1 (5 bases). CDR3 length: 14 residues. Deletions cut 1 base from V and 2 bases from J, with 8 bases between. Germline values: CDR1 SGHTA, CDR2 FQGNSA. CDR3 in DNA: TGTGCCAGCAGCTTAGTGACAGTAAACTATGGCTACACCTTC. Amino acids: CASSLVTVNYGYTF.

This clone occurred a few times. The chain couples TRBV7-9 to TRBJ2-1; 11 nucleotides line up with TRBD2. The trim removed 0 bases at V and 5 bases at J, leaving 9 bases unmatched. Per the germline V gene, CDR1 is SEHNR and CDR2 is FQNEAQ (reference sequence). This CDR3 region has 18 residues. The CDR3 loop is CASSLAGVGTSGHNEQFF. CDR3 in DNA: TGTGCCAGCAGCTTAGCAGGAGTCGGGACTAGCGGACACAATGAGCAGTTCTTC.

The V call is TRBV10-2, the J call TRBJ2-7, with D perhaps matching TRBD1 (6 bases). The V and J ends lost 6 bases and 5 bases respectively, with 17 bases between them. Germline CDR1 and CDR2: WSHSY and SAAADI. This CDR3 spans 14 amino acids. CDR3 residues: CASRALQGRHEQYF. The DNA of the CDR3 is TGCGCCAGCAGAGCCCTACAGGGTCGGCACGAGCAGTACTTC.

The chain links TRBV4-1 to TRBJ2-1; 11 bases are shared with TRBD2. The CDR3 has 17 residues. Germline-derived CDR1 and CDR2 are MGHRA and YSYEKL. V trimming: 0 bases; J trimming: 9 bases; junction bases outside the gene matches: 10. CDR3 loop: CASSQDTSGRGGSEQFF. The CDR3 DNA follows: TGCGCCAGCAGCCAAGACACTAGCGGGAGAGGAGGTAGTGAGCAGTTCTTC.

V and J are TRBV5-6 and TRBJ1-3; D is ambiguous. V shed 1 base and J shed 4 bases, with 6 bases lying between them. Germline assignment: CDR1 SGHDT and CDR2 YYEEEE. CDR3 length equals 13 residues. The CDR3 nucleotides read TGTGCCAGCAGCTTGCTCCCCGGAAACACCATATATTTT. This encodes CASSLLPGNTIYF.

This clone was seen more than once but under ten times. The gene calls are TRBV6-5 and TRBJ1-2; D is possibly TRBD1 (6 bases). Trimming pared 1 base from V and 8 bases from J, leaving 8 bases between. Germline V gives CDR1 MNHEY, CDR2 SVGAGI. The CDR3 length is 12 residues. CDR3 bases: TGTGCCAGCAGTTACTGGCAGGGGGGCTACACCTTC. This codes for CASSYWQGGYTF.

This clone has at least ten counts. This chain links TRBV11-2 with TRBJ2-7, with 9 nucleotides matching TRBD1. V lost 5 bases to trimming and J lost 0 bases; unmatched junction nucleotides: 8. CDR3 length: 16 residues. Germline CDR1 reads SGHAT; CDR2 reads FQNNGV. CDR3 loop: CASSQPWDRVSYEQYF. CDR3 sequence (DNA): TGTGCCAGCAGCCAGCCGTGGGACAGGGTCTCCTACGAGCAGTACTTC.

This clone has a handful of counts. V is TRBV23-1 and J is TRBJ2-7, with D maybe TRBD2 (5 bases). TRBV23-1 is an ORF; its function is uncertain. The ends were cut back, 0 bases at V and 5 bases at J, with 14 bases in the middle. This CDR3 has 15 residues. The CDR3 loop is CASSQSVMRGNEQYF. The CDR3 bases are TGCGCCAGCAGTCAATCGGTAATGCGAGGGAACGAGCAGTACTTC.

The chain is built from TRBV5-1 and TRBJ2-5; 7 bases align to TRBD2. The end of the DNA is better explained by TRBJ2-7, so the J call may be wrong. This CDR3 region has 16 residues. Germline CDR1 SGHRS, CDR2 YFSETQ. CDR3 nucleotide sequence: TGCGCCAGCAGCAAGAAAAGCGGGGACCCCACCTACGAGCAGTACTTC. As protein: CASSKKSGDPTYEQYF.

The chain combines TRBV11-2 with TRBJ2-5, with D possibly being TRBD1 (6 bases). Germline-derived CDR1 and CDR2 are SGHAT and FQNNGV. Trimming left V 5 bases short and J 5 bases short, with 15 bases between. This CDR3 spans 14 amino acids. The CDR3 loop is CASSQAIQGETQYF. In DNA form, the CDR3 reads TGTGCCAGCAGCCAGGCCATTCAGGGGGAGACCCAGTACTTC.

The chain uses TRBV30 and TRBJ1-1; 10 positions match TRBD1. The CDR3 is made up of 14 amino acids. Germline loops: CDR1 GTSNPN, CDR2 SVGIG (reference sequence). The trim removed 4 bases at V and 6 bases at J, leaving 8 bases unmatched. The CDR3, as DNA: TGTGCCTGGACAGTGCAGACAGGGGGCGCTGAAGCTTTCTTT. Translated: CAWTVQTGGAEAFF.

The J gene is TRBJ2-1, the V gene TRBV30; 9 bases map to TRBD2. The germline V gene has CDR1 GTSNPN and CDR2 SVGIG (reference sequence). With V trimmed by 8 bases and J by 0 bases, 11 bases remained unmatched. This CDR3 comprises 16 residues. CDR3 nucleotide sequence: TGTGCCCGCAATAGCGGGAGTAAGAACTCCTACAATGAGCAGTTCTTC. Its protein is CARNSGSKNSYNEQFF.

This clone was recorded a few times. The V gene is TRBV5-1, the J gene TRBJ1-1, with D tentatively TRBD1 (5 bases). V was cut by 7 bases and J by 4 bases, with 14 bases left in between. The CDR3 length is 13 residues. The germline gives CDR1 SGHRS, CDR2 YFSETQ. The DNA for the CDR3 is TGCGCCAGCTCGGGGGAGGGCCGCACTGAAGCTTTCTTT. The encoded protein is CASSGEGRTEAFF.

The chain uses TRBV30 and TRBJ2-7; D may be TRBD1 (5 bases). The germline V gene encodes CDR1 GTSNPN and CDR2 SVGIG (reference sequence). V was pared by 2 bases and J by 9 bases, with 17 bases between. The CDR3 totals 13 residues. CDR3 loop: CAWSTETGLRQYF. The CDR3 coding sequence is TGTGCCTGGAGTACCGAAACAGGATTAAGGCAGTACTTC.

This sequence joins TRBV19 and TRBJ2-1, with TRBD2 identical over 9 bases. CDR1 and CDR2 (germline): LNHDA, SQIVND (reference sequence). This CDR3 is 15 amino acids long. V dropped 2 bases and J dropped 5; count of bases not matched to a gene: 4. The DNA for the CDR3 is TGTGCCAGTAGTATAATCCTAGCGGGGAACAATGAGCAGTTCTTC. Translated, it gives CASSIILAGNNEQFF.

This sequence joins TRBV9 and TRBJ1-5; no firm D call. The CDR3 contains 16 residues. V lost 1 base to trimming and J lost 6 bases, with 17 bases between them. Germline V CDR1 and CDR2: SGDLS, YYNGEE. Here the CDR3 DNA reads TGTGCCAGCAGCGTAAGTCGGGTTGGGGTCTTTCAGCCCCAGCATTTT. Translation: CASSVSRVGVFQPQHF.

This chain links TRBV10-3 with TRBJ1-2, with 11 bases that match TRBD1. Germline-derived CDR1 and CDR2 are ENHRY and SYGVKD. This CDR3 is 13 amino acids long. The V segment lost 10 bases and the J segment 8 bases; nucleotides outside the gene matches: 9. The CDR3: CATLSGQGEGYTF. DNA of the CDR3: TGTGCCACACTCTCGGGACAGGGGGAAGGCTACACCTTC.

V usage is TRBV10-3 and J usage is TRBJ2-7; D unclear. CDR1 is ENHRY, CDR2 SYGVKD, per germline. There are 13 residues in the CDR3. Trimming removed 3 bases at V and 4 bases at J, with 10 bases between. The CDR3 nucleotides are TGTGCCATCAGTGACTCGCGGAAGTACGAGCAGTACTTC. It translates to CAISDSRKYEQYF.

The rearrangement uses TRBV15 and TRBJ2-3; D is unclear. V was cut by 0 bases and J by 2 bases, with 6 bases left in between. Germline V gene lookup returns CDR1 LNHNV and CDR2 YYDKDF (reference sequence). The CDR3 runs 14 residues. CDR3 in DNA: TGTGCCACCAGCAGAGAGCCTTTCACAGATACGCAGTATTTT. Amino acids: CATSREPFTDTQYF.

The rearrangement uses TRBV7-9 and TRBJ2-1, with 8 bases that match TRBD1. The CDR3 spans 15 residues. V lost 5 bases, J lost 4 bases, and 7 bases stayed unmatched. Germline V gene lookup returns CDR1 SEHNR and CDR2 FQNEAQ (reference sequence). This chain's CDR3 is CASSPPGTGYNEQFF. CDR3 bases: TGTGCCAGCAGCCCTCCTGGGACAGGATACAATGAGCAGTTCTTC. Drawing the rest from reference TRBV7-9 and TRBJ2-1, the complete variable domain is DTGVSQNPRHKITKRGQNVTFRCDPISEHNRLYWYRQTLGQGPEFLTYFQNEAQLEKSRLLSDRFSAERPKGSFSTLEIQRTEQGDSAMYLCASSPPGTGYNEQFFGPGTRLTVL.

The CDR3 protein is CASSLAISGGFTDTQYF. The DNA for the CDR3 is TGTGCCAGCAGCTTAGCGATAAGCGGGGGGTTCACAGATACGCAGTATTTT. The chain employs TRBV7-2 and TRBJ2-3, with TRBD2 matching 9 bases. Unmatched junction bases numbered 6, after V lost 0 bases and J lost 2 bases. Germline V CDR1 and CDR2: SGHTA, FQGNSA. CDR3 length: 17 amino acids.

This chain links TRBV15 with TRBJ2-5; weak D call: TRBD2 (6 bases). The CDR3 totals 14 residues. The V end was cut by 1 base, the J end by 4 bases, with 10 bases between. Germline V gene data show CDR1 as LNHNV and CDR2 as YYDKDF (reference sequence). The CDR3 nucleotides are TGTGCCACCAGCAGAGTGGGGGGAACAGAGACCCAGTACTTC. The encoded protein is CATSRVGGTETQYF. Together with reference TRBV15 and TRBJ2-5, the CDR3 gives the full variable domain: DAMVIQNPRYQVTQFGKPVTLSCSQTLNHNVMYWYQQKSSQAPKLLFHYYDKDFNNEADTPDNFQSRRPNTSFCFLDIRSPGLGDTAMYLCATSRVGGTETQYFGPGTRLLVL.

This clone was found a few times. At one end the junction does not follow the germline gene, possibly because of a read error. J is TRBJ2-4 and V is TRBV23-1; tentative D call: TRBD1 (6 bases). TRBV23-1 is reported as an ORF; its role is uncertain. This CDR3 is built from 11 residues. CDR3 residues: CASSQKTGIDF. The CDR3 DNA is TGCGCCAGCAGTCAAAAAACAGGGATCGACTTC.

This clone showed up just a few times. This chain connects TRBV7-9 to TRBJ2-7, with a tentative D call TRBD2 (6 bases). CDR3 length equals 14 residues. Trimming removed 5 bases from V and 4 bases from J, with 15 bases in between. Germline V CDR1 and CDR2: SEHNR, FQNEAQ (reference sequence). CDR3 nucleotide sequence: TGTGCCAGCAGCCCGTCTAGCGAGTATTACGAGCAGTACTTC. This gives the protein CASSPSSEYYEQYF. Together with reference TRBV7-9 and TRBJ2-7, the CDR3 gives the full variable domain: DTGVSQNPRHKITKRGQNVTFRCDPISEHNRLYWYRQTLGQGPEFLTYFQNEAQLEKSRLLSDRFSAERPKGSFSTLEIQRTEQGDSAMYLCASSPSSEYYEQYFGPGTRLTVT.

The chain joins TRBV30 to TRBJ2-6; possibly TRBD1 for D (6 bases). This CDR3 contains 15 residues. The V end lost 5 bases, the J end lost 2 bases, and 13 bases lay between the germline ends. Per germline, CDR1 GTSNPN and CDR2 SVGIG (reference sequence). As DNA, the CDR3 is TGTGCCTGGCATACAGGGCTTGCTGGGGCCAACGTCCTGACTTTC. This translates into CAWHTGLAGANVLTF.

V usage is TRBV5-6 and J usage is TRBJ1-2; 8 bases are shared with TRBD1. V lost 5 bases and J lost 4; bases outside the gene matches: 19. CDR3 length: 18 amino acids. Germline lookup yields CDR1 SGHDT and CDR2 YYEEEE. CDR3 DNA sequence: TGTGCCAGCAGACATATGGGACAGGAAGGAGCCTGGGGCTATGGCTACACCTTC. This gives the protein CASRHMGQEGAWGYGYTF.